Presented here are 22 T cell receptor beta chains from one specimen sequenced in a study of T-cell memory formation after mild COVID-19. Each CDR3 protein is one row after TCRdb ran MiXCR on the 5' RACE reads. The sample includes about 440,000 distinct CDR3 sequences, around 20% of them seen just once. Sequencing was performed on PBMCs or a T cell subset sorted from them (not recorded which). The source of these receptors is an adult woman who had mild COVID-19 (a few samples of this study predate the infection). Cell type and time point are not known.

This clonotype was seen more than once but under ten times. V usage is TRBV19 and J usage is TRBJ2-7; TRBD2 agrees at 8 bases. V dropped 4 bases and J dropped 2; count of bases not matched to a gene: 10. The CDR3 is 16 amino acids. Germline V CDR1 and CDR2: LNHDA, SQIVND (reference sequence). The chain's CDR3 is CASSKKGLASPYEQYF. The CDR3 nucleotides are TGTGCCAGTAGTAAAAAAGGACTAGCTTCACCCTACGAGCAGTACTTC.

This clonotype was counted a few times. This sequence joins TRBV20-1 and TRBJ2-5; 8 bases agree with TRBD2. The CDR3 sequence is 15 residues long. Per the germline V gene, CDR1 is DFQATT and CDR2 is SNEGSKA (reference sequence). J was trimmed by 2 bases and V by 5 bases; bases with no gene match: 10. CDR3 sequence: CSAPVAGGLQETQYF. CDR3 DNA sequence: TGCAGTGCTCCGGTGGCGGGGGGCCTACAAGAGACCCAGTACTTC.

The table lists this clonotype with a count of one. This sequence joins TRBV3-1 and TRBJ1-2, with a weak D call TRBD1 (5 bases). The CDR3 is 13 residues long. Looked up from germline, CDR1 is LGHDT and CDR2 is YNNKEL (reference sequence). V was pared by 3 bases and J by 5 bases, with 10 bases between. This CDR3 reads CASSQDTGYGYTF. The CDR3 bases are TGTGCCAGCAGCCAGGACACGGGGTATGGCTACACCTTC.

The rearrangement uses TRBV24-1 and TRBJ2-7; D might be TRBD1 (6 bases). Between the trimmed V and J ends, which lost 5 bases and 1 base, there was a span of 11 bases. There are 14 residues in the CDR3. Germline values: CDR1 KGHDR, CDR2 SFDVKD. The CDR3 region is CATSAGQSSYEQYF. For the CDR3, the DNA is TGTGCCACCAGTGCCGGACAGAGTTCCTACGAGCAGTACTTC.

A few counts support this clonotype. This chain joins TRBV30 and TRBJ2-1; D remains ambiguous. Germline loops: CDR1 GTSNPN, CDR2 SVGIG (reference sequence). Trimming removed 3 bases from V and 7 bases from J, with 7 bases in between. The CDR3 is 11 amino acids. CDR3 bases: TGTGCCTGGAGGCACAGTAATGAGCAGTTCTTC. Amino acids: CAWRHSNEQFF.

This clonotype was seen a handful of times. This chain uses TRBV20-1 with TRBJ1-1, with 8 nucleotides matching TRBD1. CDR1 DFQATT and CDR2 SNEGSKA come from the germline V gene (reference sequence). The length of the CDR3 is 13 residues. J gave up 1 base and V 7 bases, and 5 bases lay outside the gene matches. CDR3 in DNA: TGCAGTGAACCCGGGACAGGGAACACTGAAGCTTTCTTT. Its translation is CSEPGTGNTEAFF.

The rearrangement uses TRBV7-2 and TRBJ2-5, with 11 bases identical to TRBD2. V shed 1 base and J 5 bases; nucleotides not matched to a gene: 6. The length of the CDR3 is 16 residues. CDR1 SGHTA and CDR2 FQGNSA come from the germline V gene. The CDR3 DNA reads as TGTGCCAGCAGCTTAGTAGCGGGAGGGCCAGGGGAGACCCAGTACTTC. The encoded protein is CASSLVAGGPGETQYF. Complete variable domain (other parts from reference TRBV7-2 and TRBJ2-5): GAGVSQSPSNKVTEKGKDVELRCDPISGHTALYWYRQSLGQGLEFLIYFQGNSAPDKSGLPSDRFSAERTGGSVSTLTIQRTQQEDSAVYLCASSLVAGGPGETQYFGPGTRLLVL.

This clonotype was seen a few times. The gene calls are TRBV30 and TRBJ2-1; no firm D call. The germline V gene encodes CDR1 GTSNPN and CDR2 SVGIG (reference sequence). V lost 8 bases to trimming and J lost 6 bases, with 14 bases between them. The CDR3 totals 12 residues. The CDR3 protein is CAGKDSVNEQFF. The CDR3 nucleotides read TGTGCCGGAAAGGATTCTGTCAATGAGCAGTTCTTC.

A few counts support this clonotype. CDR3 sequence: CSVEAERGPYYEQYF. DNA for the CDR3: TGCAGCGTTGAAGCCGAGCGAGGGCCCTACTACGAGCAGTACTTC. This chain connects TRBV29-1 to TRBJ2-7; D is possibly TRBD2 (5 bases). Germline CDR1 SQVTM, CDR2 ANQGSEA. V was cut by 1 base and J by 3 bases, with 16 bases left in between. This CDR3 is 15 amino acids long.

This clonotype was seen a few times. This sequence joins TRBV30 and TRBJ1-1; perhaps TRBD1 as D (5 bases). Germline CDR1 reads GTSNPN; CDR2 reads SVGIG (reference sequence). Trimming removed 4 bases at V and 6 bases at J, with 9 bases between. This CDR3 has 11 amino acids. CDR3 residues: CAWNQGPEAFF. CDR3 DNA sequence: TGTGCCTGGAACCAGGGCCCTGAAGCTTTCTTT.

The chain carries TRBV5-1 and TRBJ2-2, with D possibly being TRBD1 or TRBD2 (6 bases each). Germline CDR1 and CDR2: SGHRS and YFSETQ. V gave up 3 bases and J gave up 4 bases, with 16 bases separating them. The CDR3 covers 16 residues. The CDR3 region is CASSWGAGSSTGELFF. CDR3 nucleotides: TGCGCCAGCAGCTGGGGGGCCGGATCTTCCACCGGGGAGCTGTTTTTT.

The rearrangement links TRBV6-2 or TRBV6-3 to TRBJ2-7, with TRBD2 matching over 14 bases. The CDR3 is made up of 14 amino acids. The junction had 5 bases not matched to a gene; V was cut back by 8 bases and J by 5 bases. Germline V gene lookup returns CDR1 MNHEY and CDR2 SVGEGT. CDR3 loop: CASGLAGGVDEQYF. The CDR3 DNA follows: TGTGCCAGCGGACTAGCGGGAGGAGTAGACGAGCAGTACTTC.

This clonotype was detected a few times. The chain uses TRBV7-2 and TRBJ1-1; D ambiguous. The V and J ends lost 1 base and 2 bases respectively, with 11 bases between them. Germline CDR1 reads SGHTA; CDR2 reads FQGNSA. This CDR3 region has 15 residues. CDR3 residues: CASSLGSGSNTEAFF. The CDR3 region has the DNA TGTGCCAGCAGCTTAGGATCTGGCAGTAACACTGAAGCTTTCTTT.

J is TRBJ2-1 and V is TRBV7-2; D may be TRBD1 (5 bases). Trimming removed 6 bases from V and 8 bases from J, with 14 bases in between. The germline CDR1 and CDR2 sequences are SGHTA and FQGNSA. CDR3 length: 13 amino acids. CDR3 in DNA: TGTGCCAGCAGTTCGGTGGGGCGGTATGAGCAGTTCTTC. Its translation is CASSSVGRYEQFF.

The rearrangement uses TRBV5-1 and TRBJ1-1; TRBD1 might be the D (5 bases). Trimming took off 5 bases at V and 1 base at J, with 15 bases between the two ends. Germline V gene sequence: CDR1 SGHRS, CDR2 YFSETQ. The CDR3 consists of 15 residues. CDR3 DNA sequence: TGCGCCAGCAGGCTCGGGTCGGGGACGAACACTGAAGCTTTCTTT. Protein: CASRLGSGTNTEAFF.

This chain links TRBV7-2 with TRBJ1-1; D ambiguous. V lost 4 bases and J 1 base, leaving 7 bases between the germline ends. This CDR3 contains 13 residues. CDR1 and CDR2 from the germline V gene are SGHTA and FQGNSA. The CDR3 here is CASSYDQNTEAFF. The CDR3 coding sequence is TGTGCCAGCAGCTACGACCAGAACACTGAAGCTTTCTTT.

In this sample, this clonotype turned up a few times. The V gene is TRBV7-9, the J gene TRBJ2-3; 7 bases fit TRBD1. The CDR3 has 12 residues. V lost 4 bases to trimming and J lost 7 bases; unmatched junction nucleotides: 2. Germline-derived CDR1 and CDR2 are SEHNR and FQNEAQ (reference sequence). The DNA for the CDR3 is TGTGCCAGCAGCTCACAGGGGAATACGCAGTATTTT. Its protein is CASSSQGNTQYF. Filled out from reference TRBV7-9 and TRBJ2-3, the complete variable domain reads DTGVSQNPRHKITKRGQNVTFRCDPISEHNRLYWYRQTLGQGPEFLTYFQNEAQLEKSRLLSDRFSAERPKGSFSTLEIQRTEQGDSAMYLCASSSQGNTQYFGPGTRLTVL.

This clonotype has more than one count but fewer than ten. The chain is built from TRBV20-1 and TRBJ2-3; 8 bases map to TRBD2. Losses at the gene ends were 6 bases for V and 3 bases for J; bases not matched to a gene: 8. CDR1 and CDR2 (germline): DFQATT, SNEGSKA (reference sequence). The CDR3 is 14 residues long. The CDR3 here is CSANGGAWTDTQYF. CDR3 coding DNA: TGCAGTGCGAACGGGGGGGCCTGGACAGATACGCAGTATTTT.

The J gene is TRBJ1-2, the V gene TRBV7-9; D is perhaps TRBD1 (6 bases). V was trimmed by 2 bases and J by 3 bases, leaving 10 bases between them. This CDR3 has 14 residues. Germline V gene sequence: CDR1 SEHNR, CDR2 FQNEAQ (reference sequence). In DNA, the CDR3 is TGTGCCAGCAGCTTACAGGGGATGGACTATGGCTACACCTTC. This translates into CASSLQGMDYGYTF.

The chain has TRBV9 and TRBJ1-1; 9 positions agree with TRBD1. The CDR3 has 15 amino acids. Trimming removed 3 bases from V and 4 bases from J; junction bases left unmatched: 7. Germline assignment: CDR1 SGDLS and CDR2 YYNGEE. CDR3 loop: CASSDLGQGSTEAFF. Written as DNA, the CDR3 is TGTGCCAGCAGCGACCTGGGACAGGGCTCCACTGAAGCTTTCTTT.

In this sample, this clonotype turned up a few times. This chain connects TRBV18 to TRBJ1-2; unclear D gene. This CDR3 comprises 12 residues. CDR1 and CDR2 from the germline V gene are KGHSH and LQKENI. V lost 5 bases and J lost 4, with 8 bases in between. DNA of the CDR3: TGTGCCAGCTCAGCCGAACCCTATGGCTACACCTTC. Protein sequence: CASSAEPYGYTF.

This clonotype has only a few counts. The rearrangement links TRBV24-1 to TRBJ2-1, with TRBD1 as a possible D gene (5 bases). The V gene lost 1 base and the J gene lost 0 bases, with 9 bases spanning the gap. This CDR3 has 16 residues. CDR1 KGHDR and CDR2 SFDVKD come from the germline V gene. CDR3 sequence (DNA): TGTGCCACCAGTGATTTTACAGGAAGCTCCTACAATGAGCAGTTCTTC. Protein product: CATSDFTGSSYNEQFF.